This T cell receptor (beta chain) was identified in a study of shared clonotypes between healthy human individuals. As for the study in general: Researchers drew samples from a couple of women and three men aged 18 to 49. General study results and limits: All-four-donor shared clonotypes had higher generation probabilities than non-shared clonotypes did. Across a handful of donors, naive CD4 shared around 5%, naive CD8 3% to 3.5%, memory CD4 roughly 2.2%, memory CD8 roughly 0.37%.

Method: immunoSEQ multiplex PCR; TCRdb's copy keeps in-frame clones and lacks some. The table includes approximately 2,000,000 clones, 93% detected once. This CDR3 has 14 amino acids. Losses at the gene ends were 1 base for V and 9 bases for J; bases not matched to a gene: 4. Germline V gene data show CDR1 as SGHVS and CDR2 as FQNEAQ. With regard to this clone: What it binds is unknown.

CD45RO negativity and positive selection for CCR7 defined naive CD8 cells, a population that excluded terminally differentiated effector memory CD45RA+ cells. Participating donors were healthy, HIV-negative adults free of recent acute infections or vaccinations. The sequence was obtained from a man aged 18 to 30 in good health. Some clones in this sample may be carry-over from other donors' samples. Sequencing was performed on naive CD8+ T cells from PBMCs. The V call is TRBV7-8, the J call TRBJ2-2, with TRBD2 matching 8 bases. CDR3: CASSLEAGARELFF. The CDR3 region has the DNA TGTGCCAGCAGCTTAGAAGCGGGAGCCCGGGAGCTGTTTTTT.